This T cell receptor beta chain was documented in a study of T cells in Graves' hyperthyroidism and ophthalmopathy. Broader study findings: Most thyroid clonotypes with frequency above 0.001 were detected in blood.

CDR3 length: 16 residues. Per germline, CDR1 SGHTA and CDR2 FQGTGA. The V and J ends lost 0 bases and 2 bases, in that order; junction bases with no gene match: 5. A word on this clonotype: Antigen: not known.

From RNA transcripts, TCR beta CDR3 regions were amplified. A set of HTBI primers served as the primers for a first-round RT-PCR of the TCR CDR3. TCRdb reanalysed the multiplex PCR reads using MiXCR and keeps one entry per CDR3 protein. The data show about 300,000 distinct CDR3 sequences, around 13% seen once. Patients aged 18 to 65 had newly diagnosed hyperthyroidism of under 2 months' duration. This receptor was obtained from a woman between 40 and 55 years old with Graves' hyperthyroidism. This chain uses TRBV7-3 with TRBJ2-3, with 7 bases identical to TRBD2. The source material was blood. The CDR3, as DNA: TGTGCCAGCAGCTTAACGTTAACTAGCGACACAGATACGCAGTATTTT. This encodes CASSLTLTSDTDTQYF.